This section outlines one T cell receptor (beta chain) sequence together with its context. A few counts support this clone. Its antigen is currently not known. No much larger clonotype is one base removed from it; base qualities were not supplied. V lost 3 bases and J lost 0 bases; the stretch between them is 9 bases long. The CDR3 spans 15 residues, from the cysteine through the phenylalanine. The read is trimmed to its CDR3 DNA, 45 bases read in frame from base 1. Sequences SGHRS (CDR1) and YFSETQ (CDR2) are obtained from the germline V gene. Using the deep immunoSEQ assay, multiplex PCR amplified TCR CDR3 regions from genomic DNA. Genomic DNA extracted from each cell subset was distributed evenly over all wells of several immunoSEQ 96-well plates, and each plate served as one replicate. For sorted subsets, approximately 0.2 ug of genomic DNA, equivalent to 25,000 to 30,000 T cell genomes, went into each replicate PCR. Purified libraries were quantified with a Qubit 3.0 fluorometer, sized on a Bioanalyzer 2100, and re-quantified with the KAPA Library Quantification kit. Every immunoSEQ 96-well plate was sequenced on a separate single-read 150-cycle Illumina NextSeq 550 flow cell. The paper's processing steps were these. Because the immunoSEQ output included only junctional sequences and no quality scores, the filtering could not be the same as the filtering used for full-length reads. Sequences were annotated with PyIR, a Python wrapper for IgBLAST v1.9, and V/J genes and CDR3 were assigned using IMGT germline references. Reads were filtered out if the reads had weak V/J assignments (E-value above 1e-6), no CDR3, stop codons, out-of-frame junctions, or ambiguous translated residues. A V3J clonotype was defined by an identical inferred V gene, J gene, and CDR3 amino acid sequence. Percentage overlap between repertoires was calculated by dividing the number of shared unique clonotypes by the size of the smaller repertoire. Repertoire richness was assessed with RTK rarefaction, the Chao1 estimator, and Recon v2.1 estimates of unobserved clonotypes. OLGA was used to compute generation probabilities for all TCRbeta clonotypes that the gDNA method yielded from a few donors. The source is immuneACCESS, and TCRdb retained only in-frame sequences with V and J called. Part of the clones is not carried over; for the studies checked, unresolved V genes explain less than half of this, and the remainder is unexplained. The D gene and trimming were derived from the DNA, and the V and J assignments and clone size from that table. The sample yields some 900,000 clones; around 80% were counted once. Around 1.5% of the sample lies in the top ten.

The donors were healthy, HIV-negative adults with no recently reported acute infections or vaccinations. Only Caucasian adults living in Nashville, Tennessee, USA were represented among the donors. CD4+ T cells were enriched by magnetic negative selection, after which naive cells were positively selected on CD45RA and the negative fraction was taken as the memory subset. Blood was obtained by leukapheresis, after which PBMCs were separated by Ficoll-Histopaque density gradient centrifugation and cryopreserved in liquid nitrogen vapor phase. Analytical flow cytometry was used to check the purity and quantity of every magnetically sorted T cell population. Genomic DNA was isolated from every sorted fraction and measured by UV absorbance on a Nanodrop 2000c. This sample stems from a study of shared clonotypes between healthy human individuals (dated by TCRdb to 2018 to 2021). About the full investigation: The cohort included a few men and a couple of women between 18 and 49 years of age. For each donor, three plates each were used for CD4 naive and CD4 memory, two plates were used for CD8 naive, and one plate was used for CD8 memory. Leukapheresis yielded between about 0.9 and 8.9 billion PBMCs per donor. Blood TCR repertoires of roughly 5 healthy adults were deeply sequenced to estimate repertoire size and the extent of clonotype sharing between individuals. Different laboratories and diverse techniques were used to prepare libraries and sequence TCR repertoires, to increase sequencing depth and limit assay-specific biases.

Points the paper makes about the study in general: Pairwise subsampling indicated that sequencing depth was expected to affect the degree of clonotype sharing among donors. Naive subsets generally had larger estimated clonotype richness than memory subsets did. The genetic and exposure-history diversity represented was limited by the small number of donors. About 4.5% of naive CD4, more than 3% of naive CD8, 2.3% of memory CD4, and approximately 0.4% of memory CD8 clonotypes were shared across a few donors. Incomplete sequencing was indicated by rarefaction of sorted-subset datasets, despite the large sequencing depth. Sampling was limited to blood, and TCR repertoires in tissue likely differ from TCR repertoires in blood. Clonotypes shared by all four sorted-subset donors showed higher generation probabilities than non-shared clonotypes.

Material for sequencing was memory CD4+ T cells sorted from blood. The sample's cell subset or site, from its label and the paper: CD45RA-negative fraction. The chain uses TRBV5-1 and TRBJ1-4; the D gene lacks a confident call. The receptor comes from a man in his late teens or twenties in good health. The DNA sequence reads TGCGCCAGCAGCTCTACCACGGCAACTAATGAAAAACTGTTTTTT. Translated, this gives CASSSTTATNEKLFF.